The 29 T cell receptor beta chains given below trace back to one sample, sequenced in a study of vaccination and CD4 T cells after COVID-19. No antigens are known for them. Indicated treatment: approximately 10-day PBMC culture with coronavirus spike peptide pools or control peptides (ViraFEST assay). Oncomine TCR Beta short-read sequencing was applied to DNA from cultured CD4+ T cells. From the PCR reads, TCRdb called clonotypes with MiXCR, one entry per CDR3 protein. The profile covers 13,000 or so distinct CDR3 sequences, with 45% to 50% appearing a single time and around 21% taken by the ten largest. Sequenced sample: CD4+ T cells from blood, cultured in vitro. These receptors originate from a human donor who had recovered from COVID-19.

This clonotype has more than one count but fewer than ten. V is TRBV6-1 and J is TRBJ1-5; TRBD1 might be the D (6 bases). Trimming stripped 2 bases from V and 4 bases from J, with 18 bases between. This CDR3 contains 17 residues. Germline CDR1 reads MNHNS; CDR2 reads SASEGT. The CDR3 region has the DNA TGTGCCAGCAGTGAATGGGCACCGGACAGACCGAATCAGCCCCAGCATTTT. This sequence encodes CASSEWAPDRPNQPQHF.

The chain recombines TRBV7-2 with TRBJ2-3; D is ambiguous. The CDR3 extends over 14 amino acids. Trimming removed 5 bases from V and 2 bases from J, with 11 bases in between. Germline lookup yields CDR1 SGHTA and CDR2 FQGNSA. CDR3 sequence: CASSPWAHTDTQYF. The CDR3 DNA follows: TGTGCCAGCAGCCCCTGGGCCCACACAGATACGCAGTATTTT.

In its sample, this clonotype was seen a few times. V gene TRBV6-2 or TRBV6-3 combines with J gene TRBJ2-5, with 10 positions matching TRBD2. Per germline, CDR1 MNHEY and CDR2 SVGEGT. V gave up 6 bases and J gave up 7 bases; unmatched junction bases: 5. The CDR3 totals 13 residues. This CDR3 reads CASRAGGPGTQYF. CDR3 nucleotide sequence: TGTGCCAGCAGAGCGGGAGGGCCAGGGACCCAGTACTTC.

The V call is TRBV19, the J call TRBJ2-7; 7 nucleotides line up with TRBD2. Germline V lookup: CDR1 LNHDA, CDR2 SQIVND (reference sequence). V gave up 1 base and J gave up 2 bases; unmatched junction bases: 5. The CDR3 length is 15 residues. The CDR3 sequence: CASSIGGSGTYEQYF. CDR3 bases: TGTGCCAGTAGTATAGGTGGGAGCGGGACCTACGAGCAGTACTTC.

This clonotype turned up a few times. The rearrangement joins TRBV25-1 to TRBJ2-2; D may correspond to TRBD1 or TRBD2 (5 bases each). Trimming took off 1 base at V and 5 bases at J, with 5 bases between the two ends. This CDR3 region has 13 residues. Germline loops: CDR1 MGHDK, CDR2 SYGVNS. CDR3 loop: CASSEWGTGELFF. For the CDR3, the DNA is TGTGCCAGCAGTGAATGGGGGACCGGGGAGCTGTTTTTT.

This chain connects TRBV2 to TRBJ2-5, with D perhaps matching TRBD2 (6 bases). CDR1 is SNHLY and CDR2 is FYNNEI in the germline V gene. V lost 5 bases to trimming and J lost 3 bases, with 13 bases between them. The CDR3 contains 14 residues. CDR3 in amino acids: CASSRQLAEETQYF. For the CDR3, the DNA is TGTGCCAGCAGTCGCCAACTAGCAGAAGAGACCCAGTACTTC.

V and J are TRBV11-2 and TRBJ2-3; no reliable D call. V was pared by 5 bases and J by 0 bases, with 3 bases between. Germline V gene sequence: CDR1 SGHAT, CDR2 FQNNGV. The length of the CDR3 is 12 residues. DNA for the CDR3: TGTGCCAGCAGCCCCAGCACAGATACGCAGTATTTT. Residues: CASSPSTDTQYF.

Only a few counts were recorded for this clonotype. This chain uses TRBV7-9 with TRBJ2-3; D ambiguous. Deletions cut 5 bases from V and 5 bases from J, with 17 bases between. There are 15 residues in the CDR3. Germline V gives CDR1 SEHNR, CDR2 FQNEAQ (reference sequence). The CDR3 region is CASSPIELTQDTQYF. CDR3 in DNA: TGTGCCAGCAGCCCTATCGAACTTACGCAAGATACGCAGTATTTT.

This clonotype was seen once. This chain connects TRBV11-2 to TRBJ2-6; D gene ambiguous. The germline gives CDR1 SGHAT, CDR2 FQNNGV. The ends were cut back, 5 bases at V and 0 bases at J, with 17 bases in the middle. The CDR3 has 18 amino acids. CDR3 coding DNA: TGTGCCAGCAGCAAGAAGGACGAAATACTCTCTGGGGCCAACGTCCTGACTTTC. Its translation: CASSKKDEILSGANVLTF.

A word on this clonotype: The junction departs from the called germline gene at one end, perhaps through a read error. The V gene is TRBV6-1, the J gene TRBJ1-5, with 8 bases matching TRBD1. The CDR3 spans 14 residues. Germline assignment: CDR1 MNHNS and CDR2 SASEGT. As DNA, the CDR3 is TGTGCCAGCAGTCGACAGGGGAGCAATCAGCCCGAGCATTTT. Its protein product is CASSRQGSNQPEHF.

This clonotype was picked up a small number of times. The chain joins TRBV4-2 to TRBJ2-4; TRBD2 matches at 10 bases. V gave up 4 bases and J gave up 15 bases; unmatched junction bases: 12. The CDR3 is 14 residues long. Germline values: CDR1 LGHNA, CDR2 YNFKEQ. CDR3 sequence: CASSPEASGSSRYF. As DNA, the CDR3 is TGTGCCAGCAGCCCAGAGGCTAGCGGGAGCTCGAGGTACTTC.

The chain couples TRBV2 to TRBJ2-3; D remains unclear. Trimming left V 3 bases short and J 2 bases short, with 9 bases between. The CDR3 runs to 14 residues. In germline, CDR1 is SNHLY, CDR2 FYNNEI. The DNA of the CDR3 is TGTGCCAGCAGTGAGGGTGGGAACACAGATACGCAGTATTTT. Translation: CASSEGGNTDTQYF.

The chain combines TRBV10-3 with TRBJ1-5, with D unresolved. CDR3 length: 16 residues. Germline lookup yields CDR1 ENHRY and CDR2 SYGVKD. V lost 0 bases to trimming and J lost 7 bases, with 16 bases between them. The CDR3: CAISESIPSSQQPQHF. In DNA form, the CDR3 reads TGTGCCATCAGTGAGTCGATCCCCAGTAGCCAGCAGCCCCAGCATTTT.

The chain has TRBV6-5 and TRBJ2-3; 7 bases match TRBD1. Unmatched junction bases numbered 7, after V lost 4 bases and J lost 6 bases. Germline CDR1 and CDR2: MNHEY and SVGAGI. The CDR3 has 14 amino acids. The CDR3 DNA is TGTGCCAGCAGTTCCCCGGGACAGTTGGATACGCAGTATTTT. This gives the protein CASSSPGQLDTQYF.

This clonotype was detected only a few times. The chain is built from TRBV4-2 and TRBJ2-7; perhaps TRBD2 as D (5 bases). Germline-derived CDR1 and CDR2 are LGHNA and YNFKEQ. V was shortened by 1 base and J by 6 bases, with 16 bases between the two germline ends. CDR3 length: 15 residues. The CDR3 coding sequence is TGTGCCAGCAGCCAAGTAACTAGTGAACCTGGCGAGCAGTACTTC. Translation: CASSQVTSEPGEQYF.

The V gene is TRBV20-1, the J gene TRBJ2-4; 7 bases agree with TRBD2. Germline lookup yields CDR1 DFQATT and CDR2 SNEGSKA (reference sequence). V was pared by 0 bases and J by 2 bases, with 7 bases of the junction left unmatched. CDR3 length: 16 residues. The DNA of the CDR3 is TGCAGTGCTAGAGATTTTGCGGGAGTCACCAAAAACATTCAGTACTTC. Amino acid sequence: CSARDFAGVTKNIQYF.

The table lists this clonotype with a few counts. This rearrangement joins TRBV27 to TRBJ1-6; D might be TRBD1 (6 bases). Deletions cut 5 bases from V and 5 bases from J, with 19 bases between. Germline lookup yields CDR1 MNHEY and CDR2 SMNVEV (reference sequence). This CDR3 region has 17 residues. CDR3 DNA sequence: TGTGCCAGCAGTCAAAGGGGGGGCAGGGACAATAATTCACCCCTCCACTTT. It encodes CASSQRGGRDNNSPLHF.

This chain joins TRBV20-1 and TRBJ1-5; D uncertain. V was clipped by 1 base and J by 2 bases, with 9 bases between them. The germline gives CDR1 DFQATT, CDR2 SNEGSKA (reference sequence). The CDR3 has 14 residues. DNA of the CDR3: TGCAGTGCTAGAGGTCTATCGGGCAATCAGCCCCAGCATTTT. Translated: CSARGLSGNQPQHF.

Concerning this clonotype: No DNA is shown, since the ends of the CDR3 on it are uncertain; the CDR3 is the one TCRdb lists. The chain joins TRBV7-5 to TRBJ2-3. TRBV7-5 is a pseudogene locus. The length of the CDR3 is 18 amino acids, counting both ends. The CDR3 sequence is CISVSEAYGQDCTDTQYF.

The gene calls are TRBV7-9 and TRBJ1-4; no reliable D call. This CDR3 is 15 amino acids long. Germline V gene sequence: CDR1 SEHNR, CDR2 FQNEAQ (reference sequence). V was cut by 5 bases and J by 5 bases, with 15 bases left in between. The CDR3 DNA is TGTGCCAGCAGCGGTCTGTGGAGCACAAATGAAAAACTGTTTTTT. Amino acids: CASSGLWSTNEKLFF.

The rearrangement joins TRBV10-3 to TRBJ2-7; 7 bases map to TRBD1. Germline V gives CDR1 ENHRY, CDR2 SYGVKD. V shed 10 bases and J 5 bases; nucleotides not matched to a gene: 14. The CDR3 is 14 amino acids. CDR3 sequence (DNA): TGTGCCACCGAGGGGGCGACAGGTCAGAACGAGCAGTACTTC. Protein sequence: CATEGATGQNEQYF.

This clonotype occurred a few times. The chain joins TRBV7-3 to TRBJ1-1; no definite D call. Germline V gives CDR1 SGHTA, CDR2 FQGTGA. Trimming took 6 bases from V and 5 from J, leaving 13 bases between them. The CDR3 covers 13 residues. The CDR3 DNA reads TGTGCCAGCAGGGAAAGGGTTGGAACTGAAGCTTTCTTT. Translation: CASRERVGTEAFF.

This clonotype was seen a few times. J is TRBJ1-5 and V is TRBV21-1; TRBD1, as called in the table, went unchecked against the DNA. TRBV21-1 is reported as a pseudogene. The CDR3 sequence is 14 residues long. CDR3 amino acids: CASRRGDGRQPQHF. The CDR3 bases are TGTGCCAGCAGAAGGGGGGACGGGCGTCAGCCCCAGCATTTT.

The rearrangement links TRBV6-1 to TRBJ2-3; D possibly corresponds to TRBD2 (6 bases). Trimming shortened V by 6 bases and J by 5 bases, and 15 bases separated the two germline ends. The germline CDR1 and CDR2 sequences are MNHNS and SASEGT. CDR3 size: 14 residues. CDR3 region: CASSQRRERDTQYF. The CDR3 DNA is TGTGCCAGCAGCCAGCGGAGGGAAAGAGATACGCAGTATTTT.

This clonotype has just a few counts. The chain joins TRBV2 to TRBJ1-2; TRBD1 agrees at 7 bases. The junction had 9 bases not matched to a gene; V was cut back by 7 bases and J by 4 bases. The CDR3 runs to 14 residues. In germline, CDR1 is SNHLY, CDR2 FYNNEI. The CDR3 DNA reads TGTGCCAGCACCGACGGACAGGTTGGCTATGGCTACACCTTC. Amino acid sequence: CASTDGQVGYGYTF.

The chain couples TRBV7-9 to TRBJ1-1; no definite D call. Trimming removed 0 bases from V and 8 bases from J, with 7 bases in between. Looked up from germline, CDR1 is SEHNR and CDR2 is FQNEAQ (reference sequence). The CDR3 extends over 12 amino acids. CDR3 loop: CASSLAPREAFF. The CDR3, as DNA: TGTGCCAGCAGCTTAGCGCCCCGCGAAGCTTTCTTT.

The chain employs TRBV27 and TRBJ2-1, with 7 bases lining up with TRBD2. This CDR3 has 13 residues. V was pared by 8 bases and J by 10 bases, with 11 bases of the junction left unmatched. Germline assignment: CDR1 MNHEY and CDR2 SMNVEV (reference sequence). This CDR3 is CASGSGTRLEQFF. DNA for the CDR3: TGTGCCAGCGGGAGCGGGACCCGCCTGGAGCAGTTCTTC.

This chain links TRBV11-3 with TRBJ2-1, with TRBD1 as a possible D gene (6 bases). Trimming shortened V by 0 bases and J by 4 bases, and 10 bases separated the two germline ends. CDR3 length: 15 residues. Per germline, CDR1 SGHNT and CDR2 YENEEA. CDR3 loop: CASSLDLGQYNEQFF. The CDR3 DNA sequence: TGTGCCAGCAGCTTAGATCTGGGACAATACAATGAGCAGTTCTTC. The full variable domain, rest sourced from reference TRBV11-3 and TRBJ2-1, is EAGVVQSPRYKIIEKKQPVAFWCNPISGHNTLYWYLQNLGQGPELLIRYENEEAVDDSQLPKDRFSAERLKGVDSTLKIQPAELGDSAVYLCASSLDLGQYNEQFFGPGTRLTVL.

This CDR3 reads CASSLWGAQTYGYTF. In DNA form, the CDR3 reads TGTGCCAGCAGTTTATGGGGGGCCCAGACTTATGGCTACACCTTC. The chain uses TRBV27 and TRBJ1-2; D might be TRBD1 (6 bases). V was cut by 1 base and J by 5 bases, with 14 bases left in between. Germline values: CDR1 MNHEY, CDR2 SMNVEV (reference sequence). The CDR3 is 15 residues long.